These 5 T cell receptor beta chains originate from one sample sequenced in a study of blood T cell repertoires in COVID-19. Profiling relied on immunoSEQ multiplex PCR, and the TCRdb table lists in-frame clones only, not all of them. This table holds 200,000 to 250,000 clones, about four fifths found once. Specimen: PBMCs or T cells enriched from blood (not recorded which). The receptors were gathered from a woman between 55 and 75 years old who had recovered from COVID-19.

The J gene is TRBJ2-7, the V gene TRBV6-1; 10 bases match TRBD1. In germline, CDR1 is MNHNS, CDR2 SASEGT. After removal of 7 bases from V and 6 bases from J, the junction contained 21 bases not matched to a gene. CDR3 size: 18 residues. CDR3 in amino acids: CASNDRGRGRDFIAEQYF. Written as DNA, the CDR3 is TGTGCCAGCAATGACAGGGGGCGCGGGAGAGACTTCATAGCCGAGCAGTACTTC.

This rearrangement joins TRBV18 to TRBJ2-5, with 9 bases identical to TRBD2. Germline CDR1 and CDR2: KGHSH and LQKENI. V trimming: 2 bases; J trimming: 1 base; junction bases outside the gene matches: 2. The CDR3 consists of 15 residues. As DNA, the CDR3 is TGTGCCAGCTCACCATCGACTAGCGGCCAAGAGACCCAGTACTTC. Translated, it gives CASSPSTSGQETQYF.

The chain carries TRBV7-8 and TRBJ2-7; tentatively, D is TRBD2 (6 bases). There are 15 residues in the CDR3. Looked up from germline, CDR1 is SGHVS and CDR2 is FQNEAQ. V lost 5 bases and J lost 6, with 20 bases in between. CDR3 sequence: CASSHTARRVVEQYF. The DNA for the CDR3 is TGTGCCAGCAGCCACACCGCAAGGAGGGTTGTCGAGCAGTACTTC. Full variable domain (remainder filled in from reference TRBV7-8 and TRBJ2-7): GAGVSQSPRYKVAKRGQDVALRCDPISGHVSLFWYQQALGQGPEFLTYFQNEAQLDKSGLPSDRFFAERPEGSVSTLKIQRTQQEDSAVYLCASSHTARRVVEQYFGPGTRLTVT.

This clone was seen just once. The chain is built from TRBV5-6 and TRBJ2-7; TRBD2 might be the D (6 bases). The CDR3 loop spans 14 amino acids. Germline V gene data show CDR1 as SGHDT and CDR2 as YYEEEE. Trimming shortened V by 1 base and J by 2 bases, and 10 bases separated the two germline ends. The CDR3 region is CASSLTRGPYEQYF. The CDR3 region has the DNA TGTGCCAGCAGCTTGACGCGGGGTCCCTACGAGCAGTACTTC.

The rearrangement joins TRBV7-2 to TRBJ2-3; 11 bases fit TRBD2. The germline gives CDR1 SGHTA, CDR2 FQGNSA. The V and J ends lost 3 bases and 3 bases, in that order; junction bases with no gene match: 8. This CDR3 spans 17 amino acids. CDR3: CASSLIPGLAATDTQYF. The DNA for the CDR3 is TGTGCCAGCAGCTTGATACCGGGACTAGCGGCAACAGATACGCAGTATTTT.